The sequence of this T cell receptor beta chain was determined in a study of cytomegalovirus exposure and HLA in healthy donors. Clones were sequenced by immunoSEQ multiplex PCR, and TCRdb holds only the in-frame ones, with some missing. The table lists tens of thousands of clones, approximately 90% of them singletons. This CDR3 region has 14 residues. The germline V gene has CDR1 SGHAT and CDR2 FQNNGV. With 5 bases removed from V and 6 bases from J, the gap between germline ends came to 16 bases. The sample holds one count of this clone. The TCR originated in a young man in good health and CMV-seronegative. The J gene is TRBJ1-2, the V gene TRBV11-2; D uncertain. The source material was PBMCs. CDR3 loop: CASSPTGKLDGYTF. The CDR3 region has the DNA TGTGCCAGCAGCCCGACGGGGAAGTTGGATGGCTACACCTTC.